This T cell receptor beta chain was profiled in a study of patients and donors after allogeneic stem cell transplantation. Germline V gene data show CDR1 as DFQATT and CDR2 as SNEGSKA (reference sequence). The CDR3 loop spans 13 amino acids. Deletions cut 6 bases from V and 8 bases from J, with 20 bases between. TCRdb called the RT-PCR reads again in MiXCR, with one record for every CDR3 protein. The sample comprises around 150,000 distinct CDR3 sequences, approximately 30% of which are singletons, and around 3.3% rests with the top ten. This clonotype was counted between two and nine times. The sample taken for sequencing was blood, either unsorted or a sorted T cell fraction (not recorded which). The chain combines TRBV20-1 with TRBJ2-7; perhaps TRBD2 as D (6 bases). This receptor was identified in a human donor who was either an allogeneic HSCT recipient or a stem cell or donor lymphocyte infusion donor (not recorded which). It is not recorded whose cells these are; they may come from a transplant donor. The CDR3 protein is CSAGDSPATKQYF. The CDR3 DNA sequence: TGCAGTGCGGGGGACTCCCCTGCTACGAAGCAGTACTTC.